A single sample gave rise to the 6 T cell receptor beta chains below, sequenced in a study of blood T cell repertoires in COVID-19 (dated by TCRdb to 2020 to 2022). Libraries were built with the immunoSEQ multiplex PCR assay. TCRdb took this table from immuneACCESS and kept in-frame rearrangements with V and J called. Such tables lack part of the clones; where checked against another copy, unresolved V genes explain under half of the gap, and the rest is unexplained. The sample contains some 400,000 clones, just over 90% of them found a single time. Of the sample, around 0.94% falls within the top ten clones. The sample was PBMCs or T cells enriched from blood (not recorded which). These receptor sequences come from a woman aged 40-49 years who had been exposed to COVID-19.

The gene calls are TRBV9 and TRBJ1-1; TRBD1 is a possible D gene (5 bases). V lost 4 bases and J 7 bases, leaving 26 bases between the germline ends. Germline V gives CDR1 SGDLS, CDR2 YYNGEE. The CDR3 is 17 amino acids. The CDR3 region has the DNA TGTGCCAGCAGCCCCCGGGGGGATCGTAGCAGGGCTGGTGAAGCTTTCTTT. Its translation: CASSPRGDRSRAGEAFF.

DNA of the CDR3: TGTGCCAGCTCACCGGGTCCGGGACAGCTGGCTTTCTTT. It yields the protein CASSPGPGQLAFF. This chain uses TRBV18 with TRBJ1-1; 7 bases fit TRBD1. This CDR3 has 13 residues. The junction had 9 bases not matched to a gene; V was cut back by 3 bases and J by 11 bases. CDR1 KGHSH and CDR2 LQKENI come from the germline V gene.

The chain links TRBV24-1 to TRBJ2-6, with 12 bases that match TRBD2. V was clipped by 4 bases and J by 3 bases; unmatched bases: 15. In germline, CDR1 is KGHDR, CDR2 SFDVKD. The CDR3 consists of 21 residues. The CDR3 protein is CATSDPSSTSGRGGGANVLTF. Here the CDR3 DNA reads TGTGCCACCAGTGACCCTTCCTCGACTAGCGGGAGAGGTGGTGGGGCCAACGTCCTGACTTTC.

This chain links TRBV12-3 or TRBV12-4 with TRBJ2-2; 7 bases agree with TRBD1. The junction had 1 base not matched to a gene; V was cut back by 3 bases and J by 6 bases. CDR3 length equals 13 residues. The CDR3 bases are TGTGCCAGCAGTTTCACAGGGGCCGGGGAGCTGTTTTTT. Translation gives CASSFTGAGELFF.

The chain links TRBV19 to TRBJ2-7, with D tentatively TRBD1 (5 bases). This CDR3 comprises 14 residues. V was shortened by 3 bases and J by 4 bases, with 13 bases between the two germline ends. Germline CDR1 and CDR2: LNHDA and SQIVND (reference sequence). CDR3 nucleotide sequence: TGTGCCAGTAGTATTAACGGACATGAATACGAGCAGTACTTC. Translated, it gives CASSINGHEYEQYF.

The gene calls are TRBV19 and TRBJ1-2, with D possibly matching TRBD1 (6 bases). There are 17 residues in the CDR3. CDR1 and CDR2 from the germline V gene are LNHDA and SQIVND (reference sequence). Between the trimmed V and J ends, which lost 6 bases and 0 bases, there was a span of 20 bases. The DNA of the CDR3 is TGTGCCAGTAGCCCTCGAGGGGGTGGGATGTCTAACTATGGCTACACCTTC. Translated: CASSPRGGGMSNYGYTF.